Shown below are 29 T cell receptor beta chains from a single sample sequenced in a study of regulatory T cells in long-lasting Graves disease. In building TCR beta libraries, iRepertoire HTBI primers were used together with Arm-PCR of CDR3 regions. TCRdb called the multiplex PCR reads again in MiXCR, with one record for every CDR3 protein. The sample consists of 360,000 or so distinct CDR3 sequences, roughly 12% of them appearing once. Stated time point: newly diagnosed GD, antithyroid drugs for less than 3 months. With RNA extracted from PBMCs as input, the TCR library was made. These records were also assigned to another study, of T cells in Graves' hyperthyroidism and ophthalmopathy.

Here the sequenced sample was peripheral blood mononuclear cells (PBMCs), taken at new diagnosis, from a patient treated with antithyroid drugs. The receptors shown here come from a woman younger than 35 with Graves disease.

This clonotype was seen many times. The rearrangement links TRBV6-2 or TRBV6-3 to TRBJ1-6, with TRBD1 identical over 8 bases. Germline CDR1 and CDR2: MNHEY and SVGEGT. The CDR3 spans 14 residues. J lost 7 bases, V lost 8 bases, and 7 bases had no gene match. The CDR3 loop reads CASGWTGRNSPLHF. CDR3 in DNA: TGTGCCAGCGGGTGGACAGGGAGGAATTCACCCCTCCACTTT.

The CDR3 DNA reads as TGTGCCAGCAGCCATACTAGCTCCTACAATGAGCAGTTCTTC. Encoded protein: CASSHTSSYNEQFF. The chain has TRBV4-2 and TRBJ2-1, with a weak D call TRBD2 (5 bases). From germline, CDR1 is LGHNA and CDR2 YNFKEQ. V dropped 3 bases and J dropped 0 bases, with 6 bases sitting between them. The CDR3 consists of 14 residues.

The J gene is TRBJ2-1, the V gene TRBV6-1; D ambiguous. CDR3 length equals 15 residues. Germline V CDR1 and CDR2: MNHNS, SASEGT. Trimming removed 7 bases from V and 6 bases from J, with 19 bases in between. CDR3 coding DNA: TGTGCCAGCAACATAGCCTTTTCTCTATCCAATGAGCAGTTCTTC. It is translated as CASNIAFSLSNEQFF.

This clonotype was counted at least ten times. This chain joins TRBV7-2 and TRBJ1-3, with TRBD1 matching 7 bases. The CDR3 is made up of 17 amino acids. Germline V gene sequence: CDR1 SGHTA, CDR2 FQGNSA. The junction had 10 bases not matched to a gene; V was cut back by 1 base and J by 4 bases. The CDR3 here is CASSLVGRQGRGNTIYF. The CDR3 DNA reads TGTGCCAGCAGCTTAGTAGGTCGACAGGGTCGCGGAAACACCATATATTTT.

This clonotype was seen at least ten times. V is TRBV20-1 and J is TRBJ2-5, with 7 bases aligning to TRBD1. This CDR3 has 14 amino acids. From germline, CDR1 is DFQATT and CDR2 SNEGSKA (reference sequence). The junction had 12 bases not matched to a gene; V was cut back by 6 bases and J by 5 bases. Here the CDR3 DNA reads TGCAGTGCCAACCTACCACAGGGGATCGAGACCCAGTACTTC. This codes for CSANLPQGIETQYF.

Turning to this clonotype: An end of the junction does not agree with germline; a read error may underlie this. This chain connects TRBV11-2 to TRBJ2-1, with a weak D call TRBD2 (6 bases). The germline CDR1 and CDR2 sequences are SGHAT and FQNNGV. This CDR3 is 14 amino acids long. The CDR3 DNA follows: TGCGCCAGCAGCCAAGTACGGGAGCTACGGGAGCAGTTCTTC. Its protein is CASSQVRELREQFF.

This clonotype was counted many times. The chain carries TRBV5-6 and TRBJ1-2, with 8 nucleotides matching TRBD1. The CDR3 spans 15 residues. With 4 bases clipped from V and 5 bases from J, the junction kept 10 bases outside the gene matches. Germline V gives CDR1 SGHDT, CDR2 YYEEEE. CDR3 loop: CASSRYPGGNYGYTF. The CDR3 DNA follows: TGTGCCAGCAGCCGGTATCCAGGGGGCAATTATGGCTACACCTTC.

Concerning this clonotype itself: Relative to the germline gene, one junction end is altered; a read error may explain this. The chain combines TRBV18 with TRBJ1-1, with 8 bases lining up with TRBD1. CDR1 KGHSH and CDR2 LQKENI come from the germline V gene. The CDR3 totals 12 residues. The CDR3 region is CACSPGIRTGYF. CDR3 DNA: TGTGCCTGCTCACCCGGAATCAGGACAGGGTATTTT.

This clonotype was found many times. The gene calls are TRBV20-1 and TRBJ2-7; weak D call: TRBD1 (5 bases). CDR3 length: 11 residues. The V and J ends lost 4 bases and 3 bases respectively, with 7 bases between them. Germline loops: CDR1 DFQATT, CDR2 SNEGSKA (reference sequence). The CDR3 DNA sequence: TGCAGTGCTACCCAGGGCTACGAGCAGTACTTC. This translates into CSATQGYEQYF.

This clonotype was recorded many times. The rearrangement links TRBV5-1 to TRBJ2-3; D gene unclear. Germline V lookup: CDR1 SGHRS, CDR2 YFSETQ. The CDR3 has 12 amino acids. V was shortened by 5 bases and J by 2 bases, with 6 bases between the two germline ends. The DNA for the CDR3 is TGCGCCAGCAGGGAGACCACAGATACGCAGTATTTT. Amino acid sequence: CASRETTDTQYF.

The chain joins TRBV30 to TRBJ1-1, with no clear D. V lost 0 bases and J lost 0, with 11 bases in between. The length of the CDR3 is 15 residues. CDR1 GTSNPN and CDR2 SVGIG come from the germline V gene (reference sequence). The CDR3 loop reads CAWSVFRTMNTEAFF. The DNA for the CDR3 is TGTGCCTGGAGTGTATTCCGGACTATGAACACTGAAGCTTTCTTT.

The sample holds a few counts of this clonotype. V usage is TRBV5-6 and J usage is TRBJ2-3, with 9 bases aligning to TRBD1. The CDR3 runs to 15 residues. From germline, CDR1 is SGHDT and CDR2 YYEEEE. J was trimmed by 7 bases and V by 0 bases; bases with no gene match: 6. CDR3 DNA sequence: TGTGCCAGCAGCTTGGCCGGGACAGGGTCTAATACGCAGTATTTT. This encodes CASSLAGTGSNTQYF.

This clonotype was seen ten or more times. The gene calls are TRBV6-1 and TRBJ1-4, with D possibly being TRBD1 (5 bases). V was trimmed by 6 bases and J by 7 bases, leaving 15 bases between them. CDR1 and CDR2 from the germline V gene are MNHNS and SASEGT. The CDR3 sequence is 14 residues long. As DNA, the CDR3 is TGTGCCAGCAGCCGGGGGAGGGACCGTGAAAAACTGTTTTTT. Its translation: CASSRGRDREKLFF.

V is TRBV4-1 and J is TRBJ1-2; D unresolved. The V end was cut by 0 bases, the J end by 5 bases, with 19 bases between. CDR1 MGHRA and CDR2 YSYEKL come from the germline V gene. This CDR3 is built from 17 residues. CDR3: CASSQDPPSVFGYGYTF. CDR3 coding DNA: TGCGCCAGCAGCCAAGATCCGCCGTCGGTCTTTGGATATGGCTACACCTTC.

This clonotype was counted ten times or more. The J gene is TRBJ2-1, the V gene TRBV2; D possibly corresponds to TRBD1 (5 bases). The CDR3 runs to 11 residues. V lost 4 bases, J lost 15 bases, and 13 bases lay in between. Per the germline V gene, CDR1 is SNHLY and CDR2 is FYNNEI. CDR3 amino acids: CASSAQERWFF. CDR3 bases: TGTGCCAGCAGTGCACAGGAGAGGTGGTTCTTC.

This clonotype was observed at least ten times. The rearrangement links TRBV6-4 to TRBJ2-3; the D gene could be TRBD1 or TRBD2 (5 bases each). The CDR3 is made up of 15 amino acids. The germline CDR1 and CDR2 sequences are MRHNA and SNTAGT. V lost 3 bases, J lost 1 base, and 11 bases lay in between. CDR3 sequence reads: CASSEGDGGTDTQYF. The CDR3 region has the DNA TGTGCCAGCAGTGAAGGGGACGGGGGCACAGATACGCAGTATTTT.

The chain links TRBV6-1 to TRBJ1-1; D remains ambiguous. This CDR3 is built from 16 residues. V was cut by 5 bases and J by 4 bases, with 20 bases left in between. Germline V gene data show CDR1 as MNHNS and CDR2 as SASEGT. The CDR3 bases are TGTGCCAGCAGTCCCCCCCGGGAGGCGCATGTCACTGAAGCTTTCTTT. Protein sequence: CASSPPREAHVTEAFF.

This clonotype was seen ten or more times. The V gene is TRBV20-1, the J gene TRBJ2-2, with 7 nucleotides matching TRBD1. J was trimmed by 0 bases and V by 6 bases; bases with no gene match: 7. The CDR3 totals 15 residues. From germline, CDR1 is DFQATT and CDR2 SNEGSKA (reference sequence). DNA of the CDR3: TGCAGTGCGGCTTCGACAGGGACGAACACCGGGGAGCTGTTTTTT. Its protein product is CSAASTGTNTGELFF.

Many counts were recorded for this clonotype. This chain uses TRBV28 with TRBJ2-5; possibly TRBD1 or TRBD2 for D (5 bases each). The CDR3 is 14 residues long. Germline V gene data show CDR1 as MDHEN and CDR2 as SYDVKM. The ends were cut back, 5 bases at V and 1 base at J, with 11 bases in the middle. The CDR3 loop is CASSPRGGQETQYF. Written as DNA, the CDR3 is TGTGCCAGCAGTCCCCGTGGGGGCCAAGAGACCCAGTACTTC. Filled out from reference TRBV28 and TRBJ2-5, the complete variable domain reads DVKVTQSSRYLVKRTGEKVFLECVQDMDHENMFWYRQDPGLGLRLIYFSYDVKMKEKGDIPEGYSVSREKKERFSLILESASTNQTSMYLCASSPRGGQETQYFGPGTRLLVL.

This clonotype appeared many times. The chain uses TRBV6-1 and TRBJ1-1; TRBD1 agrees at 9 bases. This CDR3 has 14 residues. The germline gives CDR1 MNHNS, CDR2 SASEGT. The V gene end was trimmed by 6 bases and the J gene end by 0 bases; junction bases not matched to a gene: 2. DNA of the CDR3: TGTGCCAGCAGGGACAGGGGCGTGAACACTGAAGCTTTCTTT. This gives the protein CASRDRGVNTEAFF.

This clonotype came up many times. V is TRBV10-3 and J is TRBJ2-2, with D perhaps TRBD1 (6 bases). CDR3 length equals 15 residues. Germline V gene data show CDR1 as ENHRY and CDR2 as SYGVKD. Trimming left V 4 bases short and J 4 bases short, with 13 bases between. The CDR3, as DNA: TGTGCCATCAGTGGACTCAGGGGCGGCACCGGGGAGCTGTTTTTT. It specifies CAISGLRGGTGELFF.

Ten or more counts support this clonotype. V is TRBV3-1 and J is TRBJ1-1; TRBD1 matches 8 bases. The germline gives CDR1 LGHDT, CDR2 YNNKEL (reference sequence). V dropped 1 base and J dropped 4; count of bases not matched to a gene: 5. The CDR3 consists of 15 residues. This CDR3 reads CASSQGAGGLTEAFF. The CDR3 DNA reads TGTGCCAGCAGCCAAGGTGCAGGGGGCCTCACTGAAGCTTTCTTT.

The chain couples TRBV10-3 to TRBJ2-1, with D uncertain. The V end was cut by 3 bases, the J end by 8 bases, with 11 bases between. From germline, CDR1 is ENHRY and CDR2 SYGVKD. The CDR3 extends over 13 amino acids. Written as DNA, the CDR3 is TGTGCCATCAGTGACTTGCTGGCCGATGAGCAGTTCTTC. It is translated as CAISDLLADEQFF.

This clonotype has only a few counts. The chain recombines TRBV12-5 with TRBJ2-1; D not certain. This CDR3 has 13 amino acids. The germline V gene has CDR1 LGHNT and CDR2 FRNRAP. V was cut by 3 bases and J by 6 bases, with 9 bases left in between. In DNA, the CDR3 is TGTGCTAGTGGTTTCGGCAGTCCCAATGAGCAGTTCTTC. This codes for CASGFGSPNEQFF.

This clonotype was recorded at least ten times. The CDR3 spells CASSSGGTVSTEAFF. CDR3 sequence (DNA): TGTGCCAGCAGCTCAGGGGGGACGGTGAGCACTGAAGCTTTCTTT. The gene calls are TRBV7-6 and TRBJ1-1; 7 bases line up with TRBD1. The germline V gene has CDR1 SGHVS and CDR2 FNYEAQ. This CDR3 has 15 residues. Trimming removed 4 bases from V and 4 bases from J; junction bases left unmatched: 9.

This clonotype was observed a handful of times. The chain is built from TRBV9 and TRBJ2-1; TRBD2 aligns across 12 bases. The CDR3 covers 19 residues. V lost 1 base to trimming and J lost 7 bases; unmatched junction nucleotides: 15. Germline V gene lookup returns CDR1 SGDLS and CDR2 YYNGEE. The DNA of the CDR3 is TGTGCCAGCAGCGTAACGAAAGGGCTAGCGGGAGGGCCGAGGAATGAGCAGTTCTTC. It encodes CASSVTKGLAGGPRNEQFF.

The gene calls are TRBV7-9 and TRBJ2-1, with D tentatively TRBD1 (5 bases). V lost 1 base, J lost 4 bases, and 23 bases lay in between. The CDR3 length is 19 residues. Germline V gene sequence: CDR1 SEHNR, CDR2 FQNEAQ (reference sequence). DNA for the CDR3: TGTGCCAGCAGCTTAGGTTGGGCAGGGCCCGATCAGCCTTACAATGAGCAGTTCTTC. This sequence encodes CASSLGWAGPDQPYNEQFF.

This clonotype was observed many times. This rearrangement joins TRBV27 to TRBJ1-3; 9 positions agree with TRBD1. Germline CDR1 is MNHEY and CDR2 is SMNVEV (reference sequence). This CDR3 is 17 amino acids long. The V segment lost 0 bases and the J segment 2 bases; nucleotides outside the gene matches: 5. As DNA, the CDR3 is TGTGCCAGCAGTTTATCGTGGCGACAGGGGGCTGGAAACACCATATATTTT. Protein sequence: CASSLSWRQGAGNTIYF.

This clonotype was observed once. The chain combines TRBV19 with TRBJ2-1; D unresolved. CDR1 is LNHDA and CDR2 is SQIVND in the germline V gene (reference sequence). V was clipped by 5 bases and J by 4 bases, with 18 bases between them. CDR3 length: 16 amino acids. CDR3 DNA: TGTGCCAGTAGTGCGGCAGCTAACTCCTTGTACAATGAGCAGTTCTTC. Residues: CASSAAANSLYNEQFF.